This TCR beta chain was sequenced during a study of blood T cell repertoires in COVID-19. On the study more broadly: Sample material is recorded as cDNA or gDNA derived from T cells, B-cell-depleted T cells, or PBMCs.

Profiled with immunoSEQ multiplex PCR; TCRdb holds only in-frame clones, not every one. The data contain 250,000 to 300,000 clones, 80% to 90% of them seen just once; the ten biggest clones take up roughly 10%. Sequenced sample: PBMCs or T cells enriched from blood (not recorded which). This receptor was obtained from a man between 35 and 55 years old who had recovered from COVID-19.

CDR3 nucleotides: TGTGCCAGCAGCGTAGCTGCAGGGCGACAAGAGACCCAGTACTTC. Its protein product is CASSVAAGRQETQYF. V usage is TRBV9 and J usage is TRBJ2-5; D perhaps matches TRBD1 (5 bases). Trimming left V 0 bases short and J 2 bases short, with 11 bases between. Germline CDR1 SGDLS, CDR2 YYNGEE. This CDR3 has 15 amino acids. Full variable domain (missing parts from reference TRBV9 and TRBJ2-5): DSGVTQTPKHLITATGQRVTLRCSPRSGDLSVYWYQQSLDQGLQFLIQYYNGEERAKGNILERFSAQQFPDLHSELNLSSLELGDSALYFCASSVAAGRQETQYFGPGTRLLVL.